These 13 T cell receptor beta chains share one sample of origin, sequenced in a study of blood T cell repertoires in COVID-19. Profiling relied on immunoSEQ multiplex PCR, and the TCRdb table lists in-frame clones only, not all of them. The sample records approximately 20,000 clones, 70% to 90% being singletons. The specimen was peripheral blood. These receptors were collected from a man older than 75 with acute or convalescent COVID-19.

This clone was picked up a small number of times. J is TRBJ2-4 and V is TRBV6-2 or TRBV6-3; 7 bases align to TRBD2. CDR3 length: 16 residues. CDR1 and CDR2 (germline): MNHEY, SVGEGT. The V segment lost 5 bases and the J segment 3 bases; nucleotides outside the gene matches: 10. CDR3 protein: CASSPAGTTNKNIQYF. The CDR3 DNA is TGTGCCAGCAGTCCCGCCGGGACTACTAACAAAAACATTCAGTACTTC.

This clone was recorded a few times. The V gene is TRBV7-2, the J gene TRBJ2-2; unclear D gene. CDR1 is SGHTA, CDR2 FQGNSA, per germline. The CDR3 is made up of 13 amino acids. V lost 7 bases, J lost 6 bases, and 12 bases lay in between. The CDR3 here is CASTLLVPGELFF. CDR3 nucleotides: TGTGCCAGCACCCTCCTAGTTCCCGGGGAGCTGTTTTTT.

This chain links TRBV30 with TRBJ1-5; D is unclear. CDR1 and CDR2 (germline): GTSNPN, SVGIG (reference sequence). V gave up 0 bases and J gave up 7 bases, with 10 bases separating them. The length of the CDR3 is 13 residues. For the CDR3, the DNA is TGTGCCTGGAGTGTCTCTTCGGTACAGCCCCAGCATTTT. It specifies CAWSVSSVQPQHF.

V is TRBV3-1 (or the pseudogene TRBV3-2) and J is TRBJ1-2; D not resolved. The CDR3 runs 14 residues. Germline V CDR1 and CDR2: LGHDT, YNNKEL (reference sequence). Trimming stripped 3 bases from V and 3 bases from J, with 11 bases between. The CDR3 DNA reads TGTGCCAGCAGCCATTCTTCACGGGACTATGGCTACACCTTC. Translation: CASSHSSRDYGYTF.

This rearrangement joins TRBV14 to TRBJ2-5, with 10 bases matching TRBD1. CDR3 length: 15 residues. With V trimmed by 4 bases and J by 5 bases, 7 bases remained unmatched. From germline, CDR1 is SGHDN and CDR2 FVKESK. The CDR3 sequence: CASSPGTGAVETQYF. The CDR3 DNA follows: TGTGCCAGCAGCCCCGGGACAGGGGCGGTCGAGACCCAGTACTTC.

The chain couples TRBV6-5 to TRBJ1-1; the D gene is possibly TRBD1 (6 bases). V was trimmed by 2 bases and J by 5 bases, leaving 18 bases between them. This CDR3 spans 16 amino acids. Germline-derived CDR1 and CDR2 are MNHEY and SVGAGI. CDR3 DNA sequence: TGTGCCAGCAGTTACGCGACAGGACCCCAGCGAACTGAAGCTTTCTTT. Translating it yields CASSYATGPQRTEAFF.

The table lists this clone with a count of one. This chain links TRBV29-1 with TRBJ1-1; 10 nucleotides line up with TRBD1. The germline gives CDR1 SQVTM, CDR2 ANQGSEA. There are 16 residues in the CDR3. J was trimmed by 2 bases and V by 3 bases; bases with no gene match: 9. CDR3 DNA: TGCAGCGTTGACCCTACGCGGGACAGGGGAAACACTGAAGCTTTCTTT. Protein: CSVDPTRDRGNTEAFF.

This chain uses TRBV6-6 with TRBJ2-3; a weak D match, TRBD1 (5 bases). The germline gives CDR1 MNHNY, CDR2 SVGAGI (reference sequence). This CDR3 has 15 amino acids. V shed 2 bases and J shed 0 bases, with 9 bases lying between them. The CDR3 DNA follows: TGTGCCAGCAGTTACGGGGCCTCTAGCACAGATACGCAGTATTTT. It encodes CASSYGASSTDTQYF.

The chain is built from TRBV19 and TRBJ2-7; 7 bases match TRBD1. With 5 bases clipped from V and 3 bases from J, the junction kept 10 bases outside the gene matches. The CDR3 is 15 residues long. Germline V CDR1 and CDR2: LNHDA, SQIVND (reference sequence). CDR3 sequence (DNA): TGTGCCAGTAGTTCCCCGGGACAGACCCTCTACGAGCAGTACTTC. Translated: CASSSPGQTLYEQYF.

V and J are TRBV30 and TRBJ1-6, with 8 bases that match TRBD1. From germline, CDR1 is GTSNPN and CDR2 SVGIG (reference sequence). This CDR3 has 13 amino acids. After removal of 5 bases from V and 7 bases from J, the junction contained 4 bases not matched to a gene. Written as DNA, the CDR3 is TGTGCCTGGGCGGGACAGGAGAATTCACCCCTCCACTTT. Its translation is CAWAGQENSPLHF.

This rearrangement joins TRBV9 to TRBJ2-1, with D possibly being TRBD1 (7 bases). Germline-derived CDR1 and CDR2 are SGDLS and YYNGEE. The CDR3 runs to 15 residues. Deletions cut 4 bases from V and 7 bases from J, with 18 bases between. CDR3 coding DNA: TGTGCCAGCAGCCTTACAGGGGAGGTGTGGAATGAGCAGTTCTTC. Translating gives CASSLTGEVWNEQFF.

The chain uses TRBV9 and TRBJ2-3; TRBD2 aligns across 9 bases. From germline, CDR1 is SGDLS and CDR2 YYNGEE. CDR3 length equals 18 residues. Trimming took 0 bases from V and 6 from J; bases not matched to a gene: 14. The CDR3 DNA reads as TGTGCCAGCAGCGTAGAGGCGCGGGGGGGCGGATGGATGGATACGCAGTATTTT. Translated: CASSVEARGGGWMDTQYF.

This clone appeared a single time. V gene TRBV12-2 combines with J gene TRBJ1-1; whether TRBD1, the table's D call, matches the DNA was not checked. TRBV12-2 corresponds to a pseudogene. The CDR3 extends over 15 amino acids. CDR3 in amino acids: CASRLVLGAPTEAFF. As DNA, the CDR3 is TGTGCAAGTCGCTTAGTTTTGGGGGCTCCAACTGAAGCTTTCTTT.